These T cell receptor beta chains were read from a single sample in a study of T cell responses to AZD1222 COVID-19 vaccine. Sequencing used immunoSEQ multiplex PCR; TCRdb keeps in-frame clones, though not all of them. The sample lists about 77,000 clones, around 90% occurring once. This specimen was peripheral blood, taken 28 days after the second AZD1222 dose. The receptors come from an adult who received the AZD1222 COVID-19 vaccine. CDR3s include the opening cysteine and the closing phenylalanine or tryptophan. A D gene is named only where the DNA matches it firmly. Not all rows give a size; the values are once, few, many and, for expanded clones, a class.

V	size	J	D	DNA	CDR3
TRBV28	NA	TRBJ2-5	TRBD2	TGTGCCAGCACGGGACTAGCGGGACCCCGGGGAGAGACCCAGTACTTC	CASTGLAGPRGETQYF
TRBV14	NA	TRBJ1-1	NA	TGTGCCAGCAGCCAAGCCTTATCAATTCGAGCTTTCTTT	CASSQALSIRAFF
TRBV7-9	NA	TRBJ2-7	NA	TGTGCCAGCAGCTTGATCCACGGGAGAGTGTCCTACGAGCAGTACTTC	CASSLIHGRVSYEQYF
TRBV6-4	NA	TRBJ2-1	TRBD2	TGTGCCAGCAAGGTCAAGCGGGAGGGTAATGAGCAGTTCTTC	CASKVKREGNEQFF
TRBV6-4	NA	TRBJ2-4	TRBD2	TGTGCCACTCGGACTAGCGGGAGAGTTTACGCCAAAAACATTCAGTACTTC	CATRTSGRVYAKNIQYF
TRBV11-2	NA	TRBJ2-5	TRBD2	TGTGCCAGCAGTCCGACGGGGGGGCAAGAGACCCAGTACTTC	CASSPTGGQETQYF
TRBV5-4	NA	TRBJ2-6	NA	TGTGCCAGCAGCTTGCAGCGGGCCCTTTTCTCTGGGGCCAACGTCCTGACTTTC	CASSLQRALFSGANVLTF
TRBV7-6	NA	TRBJ1-5	TRBD1	TGTGCCAGCAGCATACTTACAGGGGGACAGCCCCAGCATTTT	CASSILTGGQPQHF
TRBV5-6	NA	TRBJ1-6	TRBD1	TGTGCCAGCAGCCACCGCGGGACAGGGGCCTCACCCCTCCACTTT	CASSHRGTGASPLHF
TRBV6-5	few	TRBJ1-6	NA	TGTGCCAGCAGTTACCGACCCATCTCACCCCTCCACTTT	CASSYRPISPLHF
TRBV5-5	few	TRBJ1-1	NA	TGTGCCAGCAGCTTGTCCGCCGGGGCGGCCACTGAAGCTTTCTTT	CASSLSAGAATEAFF
TRBV6-5	NA	TRBJ1-2	NA	TGTGCCAGCAGTTACTCGAGCGGATTGGATGGCTACACCTTC	CASSYSSGLDGYTF
TRBV19	NA	TRBJ2-5	NA	TGTGCCAGTAGTATATTCGGCCAAATCCAAGAGACCCAGTACTTC	CASSIFGQIQETQYF
TRBV9	once	TRBJ2-1	NA	TGTGCCAGCAGCGTAGGAGGACGCAATGAGCAGTTCTTC	CASSVGGRNEQFF
TRBV4-2	few	TRBJ2-6	NA	TGTGCCAGCAGCAGCCCCGGACTCCTCAGCTCTGGGGCCAACGTCCTGACTTTC	CASSSPGLLSSGANVLTF
TRBV7-2	few	TRBJ2-7	NA	TGTGCCAGCAGCTTAGTCGACGAGCAGTACTTC	CASSLVDEQYF
TRBV7-9	NA	TRBJ2-2	NA	TGTGCCAGCAGCAAAACCGAGCGGGTCCACGGGGAGCTGTTTTTT	CASSKTERVHGELFF
TRBV29-1	NA	TRBJ2-7	TRBD2	TGCAGCGTTTCCGGGACTAGCGCCTACGAGCAGTACTTC	CSVSGTSAYEQYF
TRBV4-2	NA	TRBJ2-3	TRBD2	TGTGCCAGCAGCCGCAAGCGGGACCCCACAGATACGCAGTATTTT	CASSRKRDPTDTQYF
TRBV15	NA	TRBJ2-5	NA	TGTGCCACCAGCAGAGTCGAGAGAGAGACCCAGTACTTC	CATSRVERETQYF
TRBV4-3	NA	TRBJ2-7	TRBD2	TGCGCCAGCAGCAGACAAGCGGGAGGCTACGAGCAGTACTTC	CASSRQAGGYEQYF
TRBV6-5	once	TRBJ1-2	TRBD1	TGTGCCAGCAGTCCGACAGGGAGATATGGCTACACCTTC	CASSPTGRYGYTF
TRBV6-2/TRBV6-3	NA	TRBJ2-2	TRBD2	TGTGCCAGCAGTTTACCGGGACTAAAAGTTGACGGGGAGCTGTTTTTT	CASSLPGLKVDGELFF
TRBV9	once	TRBJ1-4	NA	TGTGCCAGCAGCGCCCGCGGCGGTACAACTAATGAAAAACTGTTTTTT	CASSARGGTTNEKLFF
TRBV6-4	once	TRBJ1-1	TRBD1	TGTGCCAGCAGCGAAACAGGGGTCAGACCCTTGAACACTGAAGCTTTCTTT	CASSETGVRPLNTEAFF
TRBV4-2	once	TRBJ2-7	NA	TGTGCCAGCAGCCAAGAAAGCGGAGCCAGCTCCTACGAGCAGTACTTC	CASSQESGASSYEQYF
TRBV6-2/TRBV6-3	NA	TRBJ1-1	NA	TGTGCCAGCAGTAAAGGACAGTTAACCTTAGCTTTCTTT	CASSKGQLTLAFF
TRBV5-5	NA	TRBJ2-3	TRBD2	TGTGCCAGCAGCTTGGCCAGGACTAGCGTAGATACGCAGTATTTT	CASSLARTSVDTQYF
TRBV6-6	NA	TRBJ2-4	TRBD2	TGTGCCAGCAGCCTAACCGGGAGGATAGCCAAAAACATTCAGTACTTC	CASSLTGRIAKNIQYF
TRBV18	NA	TRBJ1-1	TRBD1	TGTGCCAGCTCACTGGGGACAGGGGTGGCTGAAGCTTTCTTT	CASSLGTGVAEAFF
TRBV13	once	TRBJ1-1	NA	TGTGCCAGCAGCCATAGGGGCCTCAACACTGAAGCTTTCTTT	CASSHRGLNTEAFF
TRBV18	NA	TRBJ1-1	TRBD1	TGTGCCAGCTCACCGGGACAGGGAAGAGCTGAAGCTTTCTTT	CASSPGQGRAEAFF
TRBV4-3	NA	TRBJ1-2	NA	TGCGCCAGCAGCCAAGATCAAAGCCCCGCGGGCTACACCTTC	CASSQDQSPAGYTF
TRBV5-1	NA	TRBJ1-5	TRBD1	TGCGCCAGCAGCTCTGGACAGGGATTTGATCAGCCCCAGCATTTT	CASSSGQGFDQPQHF
TRBV2	NA	TRBJ1-2	NA	TGTGCCAGCGGACGCGGTCAGGGTTATGGCTACACCTTC	CASGRGQGYGYTF
TRBV5-1	NA	TRBJ1-4	TRBD1	TGCGCCAGCAGCCCCAAGGGGGCTGCTAATGAAAAACTGTTTTTT	CASSPKGAANEKLFF
TRBV9	NA	TRBJ2-2	TRBD2	TGTGCCAGCAGCCCCCCCCGGGGGGAGATAAACACCGGGGAGCTGTTTTTT	CASSPPRGEINTGELFF
TRBV7-8	NA	TRBJ2-1	NA	TGTGCCAGCAGCTTCCCTTATGAGGGGGAAGATTACAATGAGCAGTTCTTC	CASSFPYEGEDYNEQFF